A single sample gave rise to the 32 T cell receptor beta chains below, sequenced in a study of T cells in Graves' hyperthyroidism and ophthalmopathy (dated by TCRdb to the late 2010s). The protocol used for the library was multiplex PCR. This sample was sequenced with an Illumina HiSeq 2000. The TCR beta CDR3 regions were amplified from RNA transcripts. A first-round RT-PCR of the TCR CDR3 used the HTBI primer set with the Qiagen OneStep RT-PCR kit. In TCRdb, the public reads were trimmed at Q25 with fastp and aligned with MiXCR, with productive beta chains retained. Each CDR3 protein appears once, grouped with its most common genes and DNA. Counted in this sample were about 290,000 distinct CDR3 sequences; 13% of them appeared once. Together, the top ten hold roughly 7.5% of the sample. Sequencing used blood. The receptors were sampled from a woman in her thirties with Graves' hyperthyroidism that later progressed to Graves' ophthalmopathy.

This clonotype was seen ten or more times. The V gene is TRBV18, the J gene TRBJ2-5; D remains unclear. CDR1 is KGHSH, CDR2 LQKENI, per germline. The CDR3 runs 13 residues. Trimming shortened V by 5 bases and J by 3 bases, and 10 bases separated the two germline ends. CDR3: CASSNQREETQYF. The CDR3 DNA reads as TGTGCCAGCTCAAATCAGCGAGAAGAGACCCAGTACTTC.

This clonotype came up many times. V and J are TRBV10-3 and TRBJ2-5, with TRBD2 matching 7 bases. The V segment lost 6 bases and the J segment 0 bases; nucleotides outside the gene matches: 4. The CDR3 runs 14 residues. The germline gives CDR1 ENHRY, CDR2 SYGVKD. This CDR3 reads CAIRESGNQETQYF. Here the CDR3 DNA reads TGTGCCATCAGAGAGAGCGGGAACCAAGAGACCCAGTACTTC.

In its sample, this clonotype was seen many times. This chain connects TRBV7-2 to TRBJ1-2, with D possibly TRBD1 on 5 matching bases. This CDR3 has 13 residues. V was cut by 4 bases and J by 7 bases, with 13 bases left in between. Germline loops: CDR1 SGHTA, CDR2 FQGNSA. In DNA, the CDR3 is TGTGCCAGCAGCTGGAGCAGGGATAGTGGCTACACCTTC. This encodes CASSWSRDSGYTF.

There are many counts of this clonotype. CDR3 region: CSASMGQGEGYEQYF. CDR3 DNA sequence: TGCAGTGCTAGTATGGGCCAGGGAGAGGGCTACGAGCAGTACTTC. The gene calls are TRBV20-1 and TRBJ2-7; D possibly matches TRBD1 or TRBD2 (5 bases each). Trimming cost V 3 bases and J 3 bases, with 18 bases left between them. The CDR3 consists of 15 residues. Germline V gives CDR1 DFQATT, CDR2 SNEGSKA (reference sequence).

V is TRBV7-6 and J is TRBJ2-1, with D uncertain. V lost 5 bases and J lost 1, with 15 bases in between. Looked up from germline, CDR1 is SGHVS and CDR2 is FNYEAQ. CDR3 length: 16 residues. In DNA form, the CDR3 reads TGTGCCAGCAGCCCATCCACCCCACGGTCCTACAATGAGCAGTTCTTC. Residues: CASSPSTPRSYNEQFF.

This clonotype showed up many times. The chain uses TRBV7-3 and TRBJ2-1; D is ambiguous. From germline, CDR1 is SGHTA and CDR2 FQGTGA. V gave up 4 bases and J gave up 7 bases, with 8 bases separating them. The CDR3 has 12 residues. The chain's CDR3 is CASSSLGNEQFF. The CDR3 DNA reads TGTGCCAGCAGCTCCTTGGGGAATGAGCAGTTCTTC.

This clonotype occurred many times. The rearrangement uses TRBV4-1 and TRBJ2-7; D gene ambiguous. Germline loops: CDR1 MGHRA, CDR2 YSYEKL. Between the trimmed V and J ends, which lost 1 base and 4 bases, there was a span of 8 bases. This CDR3 has 13 amino acids. CDR3 in DNA: TGCGCCAGCAGCCAAGTTGTGGAGTACGAGCAGTACTTC. This gives the protein CASSQVVEYEQYF.

The V call is TRBV7-9, the J call TRBJ1-2; TRBD1 agrees at 7 bases. V lost 5 bases, J lost 7 bases, and 4 bases stayed unmatched. The germline V gene encodes CDR1 SEHNR and CDR2 FQNEAQ (reference sequence). CDR3 length equals 12 residues. The CDR3 sequence: CASSRDRVGYTF. CDR3 DNA sequence: TGTGCCAGCAGCCGCGACAGGGTTGGCTACACCTTC. The variable domain in full, completed from reference TRBV7-9 and TRBJ1-2, reads DTGVSQNPRHKITKRGQNVTFRCDPISEHNRLYWYRQTLGQGPEFLTYFQNEAQLEKSRLLSDRFSAERPKGSFSTLEIQRTEQGDSAMYLCASSRDRVGYTFGSGTRLTVV.

This clonotype was detected ten times or more. This chain uses TRBV6-2 or TRBV6-3 with TRBJ1-1; D is uncertain. Trimming stripped 0 bases from V and 1 base from J, with 6 bases between. CDR1 and CDR2 (germline): MNHEY, SVGEGT. This CDR3 is built from 14 residues. CDR3 nucleotide sequence: TGTGCCAGCAGTTACTCGGCAGGGAACACTGAAGCTTTCTTT. Encoded protein: CASSYSAGNTEAFF.

This clonotype was seen ten or more times. The chain employs TRBV6-1 and TRBJ1-6; weak D call: TRBD1 (5 bases). Germline V gene sequence: CDR1 MNHNS, CDR2 SASEGT. The germline V and J ends were trimmed by 3 bases and 3 bases, with 12 bases remaining between them. The CDR3 runs 16 residues. The CDR3 DNA reads as TGTGCCAGCAGTGACCCGGTGGGGGGCTATAATTCACCCCTCCACTTT. Protein product: CASSDPVGGYNSPLHF.

This clonotype has ten or more counts. The chain is built from TRBV20-1 and TRBJ2-4, with 7 bases that match TRBD2. Germline CDR1 reads DFQATT; CDR2 reads SNEGSKA (reference sequence). This CDR3 is 15 amino acids long. V gave up 0 bases and J gave up 7 bases; unmatched junction bases: 9. Here the CDR3 DNA reads TGCAGTGCTAGAGATCGGGCGGGGGTAGGGAACATTCAGTACTTC. Residues: CSARDRAGVGNIQYF.

As to this clonotype: Mismatch with germline at one junction end may stem from a read error. The chain joins TRBV4-1 to TRBJ2-7; possibly TRBD2 for D (6 bases). CDR1 and CDR2 from the germline V gene are MGHRA and YSYEKL. CDR3 length: 16 amino acids. CDR3 sequence reads: CASSQATGTPSYEQHF. As DNA, the CDR3 is TGCGCCAGCAGCCAAGCCACCGGGACTCCTTCATACGAGCAGCACTTC.

There are many counts of this clonotype. The V gene is TRBV20-1, the J gene TRBJ2-1; TRBD2 matches 10 bases. The germline V gene has CDR1 DFQATT and CDR2 SNEGSKA (reference sequence). The CDR3 extends over 17 amino acids. J gave up 3 bases and V 6 bases, and 14 bases lay outside the gene matches. The CDR3 protein is CSANLLTSGLLYNEQFF. The CDR3 DNA reads TGCAGTGCCAATCTCCTGACTAGCGGGTTACTCTACAATGAGCAGTTCTTC.

This clonotype occurred many times. The chain employs TRBV9 and TRBJ2-1, with TRBD2 matching 7 bases. J gave up 4 bases and V 0 bases, and 7 bases lay outside the gene matches. Germline loops: CDR1 SGDLS, CDR2 YYNGEE. The length of the CDR3 is 16 residues. CDR3 sequence: CASSVDWTRIYNEQFF. DNA for the CDR3: TGTGCCAGCAGCGTAGACTGGACTAGAATTTACAATGAGCAGTTCTTC.

The sample holds many counts of this clonotype. The chain combines TRBV10-3 with TRBJ2-7, with 12 bases that match TRBD2. Trimming cost V 6 bases and J 4 bases; bases outside gene matches: 13. The CDR3 has 17 residues. The germline V gene has CDR1 ENHRY and CDR2 SYGVKD. The CDR3 coding sequence is TGTGCCATCAGCTCGGGACTAGCGGGCCCGGGAGAATACGAGCAGTACTTC. Protein: CAISSGLAGPGEYEQYF.

The chain joins TRBV19 to TRBJ1-4; no clear D gene. This CDR3 has 16 residues. Germline V gene lookup returns CDR1 LNHDA and CDR2 SQIVND (reference sequence). Trimming stripped 0 bases from V and 8 bases from J, with 16 bases between. The CDR3 nucleotides read TGTGCCAGTAGTATAGATGCGGTCTCCGGCAGGGAAAAACTGTTTTTT. Protein product: CASSIDAVSGREKLFF.

This clonotype was detected ten times or more. The V and J genes are TRBV18 and TRBJ2-7; D might be TRBD2 (5 bases). Germline V gene lookup returns CDR1 KGHSH and CDR2 LQKENI. V gave up 3 bases and J gave up 3 bases, with 9 bases separating them. This CDR3 region has 13 residues. CDR3 sequence (DNA): TGTGCCAGCTCACCCGACGGGAACTACGAGCAGTACTTC. The encoded protein is CASSPDGNYEQYF.

This clonotype occurred many times. The V gene is TRBV5-6, the J gene TRBJ2-5; D possibly corresponds to TRBD1 (5 bases). V lost 2 bases to trimming and J lost 8 bases, with 16 bases between them. This CDR3 is 14 amino acids long. Germline CDR1 and CDR2: SGHDT and YYEEEE. CDR3 sequence reads: CASSFRTLPDTQYF. Written as DNA, the CDR3 is TGTGCCAGCAGCTTCCGGACACTCCCAGATACCCAGTACTTC.

The table lists this clonotype with many counts. This sequence joins TRBV11-2 and TRBJ1-1; unclear D gene. The CDR3 extends over 11 amino acids. CDR1 is SGHAT and CDR2 is FQNNGV in the germline V gene. Trimming cost V 5 bases and J 3 bases, with 4 bases left between them. CDR3 residues: CASSLYTEAFF. The CDR3 region has the DNA TGTGCCAGCAGCCTATACACTGAAGCTTTCTTT. Full variable domain (outside the CDR3, taken from reference TRBV11-2 and TRBJ1-1): EAGVAQSPRYKIIEKRQSVAFWCNPISGHATLYWYQQILGQGPKLLIQFQNNGVVDDSQLPKDRFSAERLKGVDSTLKIQPAKLEDSAVYLCASSLYTEAFFGQGTRLTVV.

This clonotype was detected many times. The chain combines TRBV2 with TRBJ2-5, with a weak D call TRBD2 (5 bases). V was pared by 1 base and J by 5 bases, with 14 bases between. The V gene's germline CDR1 is SNHLY and CDR2 FYNNEI. This CDR3 has 15 residues. The CDR3, as DNA: TGTGCCAGCAGTGAAGAAGTCGGGATAGGGGAGACCCAGTACTTC. Protein sequence: CASSEEVGIGETQYF.

This clonotype was seen ten or more times. CDR3 protein: CASSYQVRNEQFF. CDR3 coding DNA: TGTGCCAGCAGCTATCAGGTCCGCAATGAGCAGTTCTTC. The chain joins TRBV7-9 to TRBJ2-1; D gene unclear. Per the germline V gene, CDR1 is SEHNR and CDR2 is FQNEAQ (reference sequence). V dropped 4 bases and J dropped 6 bases, with 10 bases sitting between them. This CDR3 is 13 amino acids long.

This clonotype was found many times. The chain links TRBV27 to TRBJ2-7, with 9 bases lining up with TRBD2. J lost 1 base, V lost 5 bases, and 6 bases had no gene match. The CDR3 sequence is 15 residues long. Germline assignment: CDR1 MNHEY and CDR2 SMNVEV (reference sequence). Here the CDR3 reads CASSKGLAPSYEQYF. Here the CDR3 DNA reads TGTGCCAGCAGTAAAGGACTAGCGCCGTCCTACGAGCAGTACTTC.

This clonotype was detected ten times or more. The chain uses TRBV27 and TRBJ2-7; D gene unclear. The CDR3 consists of 13 residues. The germline V gene has CDR1 MNHEY and CDR2 SMNVEV (reference sequence). Trimming shortened V by 4 bases and J by 4 bases, and 11 bases separated the two germline ends. The CDR3 DNA follows: TGTGCCAGCAGTTACGGGCGTGGATACGAGCAGTACTTC. Translation gives CASSYGRGYEQYF.

The V call is TRBV6-4, the J call TRBJ2-6; no definite D call. Trimming pared 3 bases from V and 0 bases from J, leaving 12 bases between. CDR1 is MRHNA and CDR2 is SNTAGT in the germline V gene. This CDR3 is built from 17 residues. DNA of the CDR3: TGTGCCAGCAGTGATTTCTTCCGGGCCTCTGGGGCCAACGTCCTGACTTTC. Its translation is CASSDFFRASGANVLTF.

There are many counts of this clonotype. This rearrangement joins TRBV2 to TRBJ1-5; D might be TRBD1 (5 bases). Trimming pared 7 bases from V and 0 bases from J, leaving 13 bases between. The CDR3 covers 15 residues. Germline CDR1 is SNHLY and CDR2 is FYNNEI. This CDR3 is CASKFGANSNQPQHF. The CDR3 nucleotides are TGTGCCAGCAAGTTTGGGGCTAATAGCAATCAGCCCCAGCATTTT.

This clonotype was seen a handful of times. The chain couples TRBV19 to TRBJ2-5, with D possibly being TRBD1 or TRBD2 (5 bases each). V dropped 8 bases and J dropped 5 bases, with 15 bases sitting between them. The CDR3 covers 13 residues. The germline gives CDR1 LNHDA, CDR2 SQIVND (reference sequence). The CDR3 DNA sequence: TGTGCCAGTGGGAGCGGACAAGGGGAGACCCAGTACTTC. Residues: CASGSGQGETQYF.

The chain carries TRBV6-5 and TRBJ2-1, with unresolved D. Germline V gene sequence: CDR1 MNHEY, CDR2 SVGAGI. The CDR3 runs to 15 residues. V was shortened by 2 bases and J by 4 bases, with 12 bases between the two germline ends. CDR3 loop: CASSYRVVQYNEQFF. The CDR3 nucleotides are TGTGCCAGCAGTTACCGTGTGGTTCAATACAATGAGCAGTTCTTC.

This clonotype was detected only a few times. The V and J genes are TRBV5-6 and TRBJ1-3; unclear D gene. The CDR3 totals 15 residues. The V gene lost 3 bases and the J gene lost 1 base, with 11 bases spanning the gap. Germline V gene sequence: CDR1 SGHDT, CDR2 YYEEEE. Written as DNA, the CDR3 is TGTGCCAGCAGCTCTACCATAGCGTCTGGAAACACCATATATTTT. Translated: CASSSTIASGNTIYF.

Points on this clonotype: The junction differs from germline at one of its ends, possibly a read error. The rearrangement joins TRBV7-7 to TRBJ2-5, with D possibly being TRBD1 or TRBD2 (5 bases each). This CDR3 contains 16 residues. Germline V lookup: CDR1 SSHAT, CDR2 FNYEAQ (reference sequence). For the CDR3, the DNA is TGTGCTAGCAGCTTACGAGGAATCGGGACGGGGGAGACCCAGTACTTC. It is translated as CASSLRGIGTGETQYF. The full variable domain, rest sourced from reference TRBV7-7 and TRBJ2-5, is GAGVSQSPRYKVTKRGQDVTLRCDPISSHATLYWYQQALGQGPEFLTYFNYEAQPDKSGLPSDRFSAERPEGSISTLTIQRTEQRDSAMYRCASSLRGIGTGETQYFGPGTRLLVL.

The chain couples TRBV6-2 or TRBV6-3 to TRBJ1-3, with D possibly being TRBD1 (6 bases). Between the trimmed V and J ends, which lost 6 bases and 2 bases, there was a span of 14 bases. This CDR3 spans 15 amino acids. The germline gives CDR1 MNHEY, CDR2 SVGEGT. CDR3 DNA: TGTGCCAGCAGGCGGCAGGGGTTGGCTGGAAACACCATATATTTT. This translates into CASRRQGLAGNTIYF.

The CDR3 region is CASSGLAGLSYEQYF. In DNA, the CDR3 is TGTGCCAGTAGTGGACTAGCGGGGCTCTCCTACGAGCAGTACTTC. The chain links TRBV19 to TRBJ2-7; 12 bases agree with TRBD2. Germline V CDR1 and CDR2: LNHDA, SQIVND (reference sequence). The trim removed 5 bases at V and 0 bases at J, leaving 2 bases unmatched. The CDR3 sequence is 15 residues long.

This clonotype was recorded a few times. The V and J genes are TRBV20-1 and TRBJ2-7; no clear D gene. Germline lookup yields CDR1 DFQATT and CDR2 SNEGSKA (reference sequence). V was clipped by 1 base and J by 0 bases, with 7 bases between them. This CDR3 has 13 residues. Here the CDR3 reads CSARAFTSYEQYF. CDR3 nucleotides: TGCAGTGCTAGAGCTTTTACCTCCTACGAGCAGTACTTC.